The source of this T cell receptor (beta chain) is a study of cytomegalovirus exposure and HLA in healthy donors. Study observations and caveats: Excluded: some indistinguishable V segments such as TRBV6-2 and TRBV6-3. In a later analysis, approximately 15,000 TCR beta sequences were associated with HLA alleles at 0.05 false discovery rate.

Germline-derived CDR1 and CDR2 are WNHNN and SYGVQD (reference sequence). The J segment lost 2 bases and the V segment lost 3 bases, leaving 3 bases of the junction unmatched. This CDR3 spans 15 amino acids. Researchers ran the PCR with 60 Vbeta and 13 Jbeta primers. Produced via immunoSEQ multiplex PCR; TCRdb's table is partial and in-frame only. The table shows hundreds of thousands of clones, with 75% to 85% occurring only once. With regard to this clone: Antigen specificity is unknown.

The clonotype originates from a woman aged 55-75 years in good health and CMV-seropositive. The chain recombines TRBV10-1 with TRBJ1-3; 8 bases align to TRBD1. Sequenced sample: PBMCs. The CDR3 DNA reads TGCGCCAGCAGTGACCGGGACAGGACTGGAAACACCATATATTTT. This translates into CASSDRDRTGNTIYF.